The present TCR beta chain was sequenced within a study of cytomegalovirus exposure and HLA in healthy donors (dated by TCRdb to 2016 to 2017). Background for the entire study: An earlier analysis of 550 to 700 of the donors reported 250 to 350 Gb of sequence data and more than 90 million unique TCR beta sequences from 150 million to 200 million T cells. All discovery cohort repertoires had been generated on a single sequencing platform. Typing coverage varied by locus: roughly 620-640 donors for A, B, C, DRB1 and DQB1; approximately 500 for DQA1; more than 600 for DPA1; some 470 for DPB1. Because of strong linkage in the cohort, roughly five DR-DQ haplotypes were treated as single units for association and clustering. A separate validation cohort of roughly 110 different subjects was used in addition to the 666-subject first cohort. An early release that covered some 630 HLA-typed donors contained 300 to 350 gigabases of sequencing data and tens of millions of unique TCR sequences. In a later analysis, previously published TCR beta repertoires from 670 or so donors were re-analyzed and high-resolution HLA genotyping was added so that TCR occurrence patterns could be studied. Across about 380 genotyped donors of the cohort, an average of about 200,000 unique TCR beta nucleotide sequences per donor were sequenced, and roughly a sixth of those sequences were non-productive. In an earlier analysis of roughly 540 of the donors, high-throughput TCR beta sequencing was used to judge whether each TCR beta V gene segment behaved as functional or pseudogenic. Both class I and class II loci were covered by HLA typing, at four-digit resolution. High-throughput TCR immunosequencing, statistical association of individual TCRs with disease status, and machine learning were combined to predict cytomegalovirus infection status. A later genetic analysis used genome-wide SNP genotypes for about 60% of the roughly 700 donors, treating that subset as a discovery cohort. Using immunosequencing, the study profiled T cell repertoires from about 610 subjects and related those repertoires to cytomegalovirus serostatus. The study aimed to test whether cataloging public T cell receptors could reveal signatures of past pathogen exposure. In the later analysis, no new phenotypic data were used to find candidate immune exposures; instead, reliance was placed on TCR beta sequences and their occurrence across donors. Of the 300 to 500 genotyped donors, over 80% were placed in the genetic ancestry cluster associated with self-reported Caucasian donors. Donor age, sex, ethnicity and CMV serostatus were compiled alongside the repertoire data.

A distance of 17 bases separates the germline ends of V and J, which lose 8 bases and 3 bases respectively. From the germline V gene, CDR1 is KGHSH and CDR2 is LQKENI. There are 14 amino acids in the CDR3, from cysteine to phenylalanine inclusive. The DNA shown is the 42-base CDR3, in frame from base 1. On the study overall, not on this receptor specifically: Because counts were too low, roughly 17 rarely observed V segments, including chromosome 9 orphons, were left out of the earlier analysis of over 550 of the donors. HLA typing was unavailable for some donors at each locus, so association tests used only the typed subset. In the study, some 160 TCR beta chains were listed as associated with cytomegalovirus. The 87-base-pair reads could not distinguish some IMGT-functional V segments, including TRBV6-2 and TRBV6-3, so those segments were excluded. Compared with equally common non-associated chains, HLA-associated TCR beta chains in a later analysis were more clonally expanded and had lower generation probabilities. When HLA alleles, especially DR and DQ, strongly co-occurred, TCR associations were difficult to assign to individual alleles. Linkage disequilibrium might explain the correlated functional status among segregating V segments, but an unknown experimental factor could not be ruled out. According to the authors, the approach could potentially be generalized to other disease states and immunological phenotypes. Presence/absence analyses assumed roughly uniform sequencing depth across donors, an assumption that may not hold. A later analysis reported that several top co-occurrence clusters appeared linked to parvovirus B19, influenza, CMV and Epstein-Barr virus. The only immune exposure information available for the cohort was CMV serostatus. In this cohort, only TCR beta chains were sequenced, and detectable features were limited by the absence of alpha or paired-chain data. In a later analysis, TCR association rates were found to vary across HLA loci, with the most associated TCRs seen for DRB1 alleles and the fewest for HLA-C alleles. Broadly in line with IMGT annotations, most TCR beta V segments showed up in productive rearrangements about 87% or about 30% of the time in an earlier analysis of approximately 640 of the donors. In a later genetic analysis, a missense DCLRE1C variant was associated with V-gene and J-gene trimming of TCR beta chains, and the association was replicated in an independent cohort. A cluster of highly shared sequence variants was judged likely to be a technical artifact of the sequencing pipeline. Most TCR sequences were seen in very few donors, while some public TCRs were found in many individuals. A further reported finding was that TCR beta sequences accurately predicted the HLA-A and HLA-B alleles for most subjects in the first cohort. A few of the identified cytomegalovirus-associated TCR beta chains were confirmed in vitro to be specific for cytomegalovirus antigens. According to a later analysis, most CMV-associated TCR beta chains appeared to be HLA-restricted, and the HLA associations seemed to be driven largely by CMV exposure. The classifier was reported to diagnose cytomegalovirus status with high specificity and sensitivity in both the original and validation cohorts. A later genetic analysis reported fewer N-insertions in productive TCRs among donors in an Asian-associated ancestry cluster than the approximately 670-donor mean. In a later analysis, some 17,000 TCR beta sequences were associated with specific HLA alleles at a false discovery rate of 0.05.

In total, more than 500 healthy bone marrow donors made up the cohort. All cohort members were sampled while nominally healthy, although unrecorded immune exposures were likely present. The donor was CMV seronegative and belonged to the group of 352 seronegative cohort members. Every donor gave a peripheral blood sample, and the peripheral blood mononuclear cells from that sample were used for TCR beta sequencing. The Qiagen DNeasy Blood Extraction Kit was used to extract genomic DNA from the blood cell samples. A remark on this clone: Its recognized antigen is unknown. Per-base quality was not reported, and no clone a single base away is much larger than it.

Receptor amplification or capture employed the immunoSEQ multiplex PCR assay. The multiplex PCR relied on a mix of 60 forward primers for TCR Vbeta segments and 13 reverse primers for TCR Jbeta segments. The CDR3 region of rearranged TCR beta genes was amplified from genomic DNA by a multiplex PCR assay. The amplified TCR beta libraries were sequenced on the Illumina HiSeq System as 87-base-pair reads. As for the authors' bioinformatics: In a later analysis, tens of millions of unique TCR beta chains were counted across the roughly 610 repertoires, and about 9.9 million of these chains were shared by at least two donors. Raw reads were error-corrected and collapsed into unique sequences with a nearest-neighbor algorithm that merged closely related sequences to remove PCR and sequencing errors. To assign V, D and J gene segments, CDR3 sequences were aligned to IMGT reference sequences. Each retained sequence needed at least a six-nucleotide match to both a V gene segment and a J gene segment. A rearrangement counted as productive if the CDR3 had no stop codons and remained in frame with V and J, and every other rearrangement counted as non-productive. Following IMGT convention, CDR3 was defined as the stretch from the second conserved V-encoded cysteine to the conserved J-encoded phenylalanine. The earlier analysis of around 640 of the donors excluded sequences that lacked an unambiguous match to a single V gene segment. An earlier analysis of a few hundred of the donors called V segments functional above 56.7% productive rearrangements and segregating when the between-donor standard deviation exceeded 5%. A statistical classification framework was built for diagnosing cytomegalovirus status from the catalog of TCR beta chain sequences. V and J gene assignment, in a later analysis, came from comparing TCR nucleotide sequences with IMGT/GENE-DB human TR gene sequences. A later analysis assigned CDR3 sequences and most-parsimonious VDJ recombination scenarios with the TCRdist pipeline. In a later analysis, each TCR beta chain was defined by its CDR3 amino acid sequence together with its V-gene family, and reads without a unique V-gene family were excluded. In a later analysis, several hundred highly shared, low-generation-probability nucleotide sequences were removed to address suspected cross-contamination and a sequencing artifact. A later analysis calculated a clonal expansion index for each public chain from normalized within-repertoire ranks of inferred template counts. A later analysis computed generation probabilities with a VDJ recombination model fitted to out-of-frame rearrangements, and checked the results against IGoR. In a later analysis, hypergeometric tests were used to score TCR-TCR, TCR-HLA and TCR-CMV co-occurrence, with a repertoire-size bias correction applied to TCR pairs. A later analysis estimated false discovery rates by permuting HLA or CMV assignments 20 times. In a later analysis, co-occurring TCRs were grouped using DBSCAN, with TCRdist sequence similarity added in when clustering inside HLA-allele-positive subsets. Repertoires with fewer than 30,000 or more than 120,000 public chains were left out of co-occurrence clustering, as were four to six repertoires with anomalous nucleotide sharing. Here the immuneACCESS table is served through TCRdb, limited to in-frame sequences with V and J called. Missing clones are a known gap in these copies; in checked studies unresolved V genes cover under half, and the rest lacks a known reason. The D gene and trimming were derived from the DNA, and the V and J assignments and clone size from that table. This sample gives some 190,000 clones in total; around nine tenths of them show up just once. Around 0.3% of the sample is held by the ten biggest clonotypes.

The receptor's source is a woman under 40 in good health and CMV-seronegative. Sequencing was carried out using PBMCs. The sequence joins TRBV18 to TRBJ2-7, with a weak D call of TRBD1 (6 bases match). In nucleotide form, the sequence is TGTGCCAGCCATGCGGCAGGACAGTACTACGAGCAGTACTTC. This gives the protein CASHAAGQYYEQYF.